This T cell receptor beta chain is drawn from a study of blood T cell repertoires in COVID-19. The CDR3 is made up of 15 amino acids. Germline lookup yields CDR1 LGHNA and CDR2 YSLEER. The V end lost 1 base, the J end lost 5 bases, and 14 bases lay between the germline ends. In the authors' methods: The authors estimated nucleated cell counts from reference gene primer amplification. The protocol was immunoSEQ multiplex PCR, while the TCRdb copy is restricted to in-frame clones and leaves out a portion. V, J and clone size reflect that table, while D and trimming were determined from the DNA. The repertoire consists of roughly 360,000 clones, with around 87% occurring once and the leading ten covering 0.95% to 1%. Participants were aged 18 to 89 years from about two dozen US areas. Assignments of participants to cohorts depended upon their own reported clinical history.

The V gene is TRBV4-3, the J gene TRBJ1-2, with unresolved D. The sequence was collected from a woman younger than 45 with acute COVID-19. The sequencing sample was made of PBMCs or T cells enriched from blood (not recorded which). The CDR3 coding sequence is TGCGCCAGCAGCCAAGTGGGCTCAGGATCGTATGGCTACACCTTC. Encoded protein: CASSQVGSGSYGYTF.